One sample yielded the 7 T cell receptor beta chains listed below, sequenced in a study of CD8 T cells in ankylosing spondylitis. Study conclusions and caveats: Fewer than ten highly homologous variants made up a TCR beta motif, and this motif appeared characteristic of ankylosing spondylitis blood.

TCRdb re-analysed the 5' RACE reads in MiXCR, keeping a single row per CDR3 protein. This table has hundreds of thousands of distinct CDR3 sequences, 12% appearing once. Antigens of these TCRs are unknown. Sequenced material: blood, either unsorted or a sorted T cell fraction (not recorded which). These receptors were taken from a male donor with ankylosing spondylitis.

The chain has TRBV4-2 and TRBJ2-7; D gene ambiguous. Germline CDR1 is LGHNA and CDR2 is YNFKEQ. The CDR3 sequence is 13 residues long. Trimming took 1 base from V and 2 from J, leaving 6 bases between them. For the CDR3, the DNA is TGTGCCAGCAGCCAAGCAGCCCCCTACGAGCAGTACTTC. It encodes CASSQAAPYEQYF.

The CDR3 coding sequence is TGTGCCAGCAGTGTTCGACAGGGGCTCGGCTACACCTTC. It encodes CASSVRQGLGYTF. V usage is TRBV6-1 and J usage is TRBJ1-2, with 8 bases that match TRBD1. The CDR3 runs 13 residues. Germline lookup yields CDR1 MNHNS and CDR2 SASEGT. V lost 4 bases, J lost 8 bases, and 6 bases stayed unmatched.

The chain carries TRBV10-3 and TRBJ2-2; TRBD2 matches at 12 bases. Germline assignment: CDR1 ENHRY and CDR2 SYGVKD. The CDR3 is 18 residues long. After removal of 4 bases from V and 4 bases from J, the junction contained 10 bases not matched to a gene. The CDR3: CAISGFGLAGSLTGELFF. As DNA, the CDR3 is TGTGCCATCAGTGGGTTCGGACTAGCGGGAAGTCTCACCGGGGAGCTGTTTTTT.

V is TRBV7-9 and J is TRBJ1-3; 7 nucleotides match TRBD1. The CDR3 is 15 residues long. Trimming cost V 3 bases and J 7 bases; bases outside gene matches: 9. Germline CDR1 and CDR2: SEHNR and FQNEAQ (reference sequence). CDR3 bases: TGTGCCAGCAGCTTCGCCTTCACGACAGGGAACACCATATATTTT. It specifies CASSFAFTTGNTIYF.

This chain links TRBV24-1 with TRBJ2-1; TRBD1 matches 10 bases. CDR3 length: 15 amino acids. Trimming at V came to 9 bases and at J to 3 bases, leaving 7 bases not matched to a gene. Per germline, CDR1 KGHDR and CDR2 SFDVKD. As DNA, the CDR3 is TGTGCCACCGGTTCGGGACAGGGGTTCTACAATGAGCAGTTCTTC. This encodes CATGSGQGFYNEQFF.

This clonotype was found a few times. The rearrangement links TRBV7-2 to TRBJ2-3; 10 positions match TRBD1. V trimming: 5 bases; J trimming: 2 bases; junction bases outside the gene matches: 4. This CDR3 comprises 15 residues. CDR1 SGHTA and CDR2 FQGNSA come from the germline V gene. CDR3 coding DNA: TGTGCCAGCAGCCCCGACAGGGGGCACACAGATACGCAGTATTTT. Translation gives CASSPDRGHTDTQYF. Combining the CDR3 with reference TRBV7-2 and TRBJ2-3 gives the whole variable domain GAGVSQSPSNKVTEKGKDVELRCDPISGHTALYWYRQSLGQGLEFLIYFQGNSAPDKSGLPSDRFSAERTGGSVSTLTIQRTQQEDSAVYLCASSPDRGHTDTQYFGPGTRLTVL.

This clonotype appeared a few times. V gene TRBV20-1 combines with J gene TRBJ1-1, with TRBD1 matching over 10 bases. The CDR3 loop spans 13 amino acids. The germline gives CDR1 DFQATT, CDR2 SNEGSKA (reference sequence). V lost 5 bases, J lost 4 bases, and 4 bases stayed unmatched. The CDR3 DNA sequence: TGCAGTGCTTGGGACAGGGGAGGCACTGAAGCTTTCTTT. Translation: CSAWDRGGTEAFF.